This T cell receptor (beta chain) originates from a study of blood T cell repertoires in COVID-19 (dated by TCRdb to 2020 to 2021). At the level of the whole study: Samples covering the acute and convalescent phases of COVID-19 were provided by collaborators in the United States, Italy and Spain. The material from the prospective study consisted of cDNA or gDNA derived from T cells, B-cell-depleted T cells, or PBMCs. Subjects who had been exposed to COVID-19, were actively infected with it, or had recovered from it provided the deeply sampled blood TCRbeta repertoires that made up the dataset. The repertoires were made available in a free public database intended to serve as a resource for research on the immune response to SARS-CoV-2. The samples were drawn from the first 160 participants of the ongoing ImmuneRACE study and from 950 to 1,500 subjects provided by 6 global collaborators. Sample metadata almost always included a de-identified subject ID, COVID-19 status, age in years and sex. Where HLA class I and class II types were available, the types were taken from metadata supplied by the sample provider, not from assay-based typing.

TCRbeta CDR3 regions were amplified from genomic DNA using the immunoSEQ Assay, a bias-controlled multiplex PCR. In the paper's pipeline: The number of nucleated cells in each sample was estimated by amplification of reference gene primers within the assay. Sequence reads were collapsed and filtered to measure the absolute abundance of every unique TCRbeta CDR3 rearrangement. Productive Simpson clonality was computed per sample as the square root of Simpson's diversity index over productive rearrangements. This is the immuneACCESS table as TCRdb keeps it, with only in-frame sequences that have V and J called. A part of the clones is gone; compared with another copy, unresolved V genes explain less than half, and the rest is unexplained. The V and J calls and the clone size are those of that table, but D and trimming were determined from the DNA. This sample comprises fewer than 250,000 clones, around nine tenths of them detected only once. The ten most abundant clones make up 0.72% of the sample.

Collaborating institutions collected whole blood in K2EDTA tubes following their own protocols. For TCRbeta analysis, collaborators shipped samples in one of three forms: frozen whole blood, isolated PBMCs, or DNA extracted from either of those sample types. Paper-wide results and their limitations: Clinical and demographic metadata were provided uncurated, with the amount varying by source and participant.

In regard to this clone: No cognate antigen has been identified for it. Base quality data are lacking; no much larger clone is found one base away.

The material sequenced was peripheral blood. The sequence was obtained from a man aged 40-49 years with acute or convalescent COVID-19.

The DNA sequence is given as TGTGCCACCCCCTCAGATGGGTCAGGGCAGCCCCAGCATTTT. Translated, this is CATPSDGSGQPQHF. The chain joins TRBV28 to TRBJ1-5; TRBD1 might be the D gene, on 5 matching bases. The CDR3 starts with the cysteine, ends with the phenylalanine, and has 14 residues. Of all the DNA, just the CDR3 is kept, 42 bases in frame from base 1. V is cut by 10 bases and J by 7 bases, and the space between the germline ends is 20 bases. The germline V gene yields MDHEN for CDR1 and SYDVKM for CDR2.